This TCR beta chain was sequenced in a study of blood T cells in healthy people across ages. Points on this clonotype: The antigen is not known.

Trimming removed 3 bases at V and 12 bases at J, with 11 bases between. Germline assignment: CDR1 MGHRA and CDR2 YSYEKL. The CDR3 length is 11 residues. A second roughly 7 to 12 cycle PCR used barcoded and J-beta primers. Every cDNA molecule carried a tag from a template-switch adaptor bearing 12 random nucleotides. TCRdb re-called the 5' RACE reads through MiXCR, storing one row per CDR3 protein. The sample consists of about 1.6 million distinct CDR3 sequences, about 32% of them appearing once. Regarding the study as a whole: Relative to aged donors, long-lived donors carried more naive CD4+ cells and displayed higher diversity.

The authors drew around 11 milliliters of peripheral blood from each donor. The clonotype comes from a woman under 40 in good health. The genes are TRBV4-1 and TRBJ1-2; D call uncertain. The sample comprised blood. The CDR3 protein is CASSQDVSNTF. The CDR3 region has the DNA TGCGCCAGCAGCCAGGACGTCTCGAACACCTTC.